The 24 T cell receptor beta chains below all came from one sample that was sequenced in a study of blood T cell repertoires in COVID-19 (dated by TCRdb to the early 2020s). Library construction relied on the immunoSEQ multiplex PCR assay. TCRdb's version of the immuneACCESS table is confined to in-frame rearrangements and falls short of the full clone set. An unresolved V gene accounts for under half of the shortfall where checked; the remainder is of unknown origin. Across this sample there are fewer than 250,000 clones, with roughly four fifths seen only once. The ten top clones hold about 1.8% of the sample. Sequences were obtained from PBMCs or T cells enriched from blood (not recorded which). The receptors originated from a man aged 55 to 70 who had recovered from COVID-19.

This chain uses TRBV12-5 with TRBJ1-4; 10 positions agree with TRBD1. The CDR3 has 14 residues. The J segment lost 6 bases and the V segment lost 7 bases, leaving 5 bases of the junction unmatched. CDR1 and CDR2 (germline): LGHNT, FRNRAP. The DNA for the CDR3 is TGTGCTAGTGCCAAAGGACAGGGGGATGAAAAACTGTTTTTT. Translating gives CASAKGQGDEKLFF.

The chain combines TRBV27 with TRBJ1-2; 8 nucleotides line up with TRBD1. V lost 3 bases to trimming and J lost 7 bases; unmatched junction nucleotides: 4. CDR1 is MNHEY, CDR2 SMNVEV, per germline (reference sequence). This CDR3 is 13 amino acids long. CDR3 sequence: CASSFRGLGGYTF. Written as DNA, the CDR3 is TGTGCCAGCAGTTTCAGGGGGCTGGGTGGCTACACCTTC.

The chain has TRBV18 and TRBJ1-1; D gene uncertain. The CDR3 has 13 residues. Germline CDR1 is KGHSH and CDR2 is LQKENI. Trimming cost V 4 bases and J 6 bases, with 12 bases left between them. CDR3 nucleotide sequence: TGTGCCAGCTCACAAAGCGGGGATTCTGAAGCTTTCTTT. Translated: CASSQSGDSEAFF.

To note about this clone: At the DNA level, this CDR3 is encoded by other sequences in the same sample as well. The rearrangement joins TRBV19 to TRBJ1-1, with D maybe TRBD1 (5 bases). Looked up from germline, CDR1 is LNHDA and CDR2 is SQIVND (reference sequence). There are 14 residues in the CDR3. Trimming removed 3 bases from V and 4 bases from J, with 12 bases in between. CDR3 region: CASSIGGGGTEAFF. The CDR3 DNA reads TGTGCCAGTAGTATCGGGGGTGGCGGCACTGAAGCTTTCTTT. The full variable domain, with the rest looked up from reference TRBV19 and TRBJ1-1, is DGGITQSPKYLFRKEGQNVTLSCEQNLNHDAMYWYRQDPGQGLRLIYYSQIVNDFQKGDIAEGYSVSREKKESFPLTVTSAQKNPTAFYLCASSIGGGGTEAFFGQGTRLTVV.

The rearrangement links TRBV29-1 to TRBJ2-1; D ambiguous. Germline CDR1 SQVTM, CDR2 ANQGSEA. The CDR3 loop spans 11 amino acids. Trimming left V 4 bases short and J 9 bases short, with 10 bases between. The CDR3 spells CSVVGFGEQFF. The CDR3 coding sequence is TGCAGCGTTGTCGGTTTTGGTGAGCAGTTCTTC.

This chain connects TRBV7-8 to TRBJ1-5; 8 bases fit TRBD1. The junction had 3 bases not matched to a gene; V was cut back by 5 bases and J by 6 bases. The germline V gene has CDR1 SGHVS and CDR2 FQNEAQ. CDR3 length equals 13 residues. In nucleotides, the CDR3 is TGTGCCAGCAGCCGAACAGGGGGTCAGCCCCAGCATTTT. It encodes CASSRTGGQPQHF. Full variable domain (missing parts from reference TRBV7-8 and TRBJ1-5): GAGVSQSPRYKVAKRGQDVALRCDPISGHVSLFWYQQALGQGPEFLTYFQNEAQLDKSGLPSDRFFAERPEGSVSTLKIQRTQQEDSAVYLCASSRTGGQPQHFGDGTRLSIL.

The chain joins TRBV5-5 to TRBJ2-5; 11 bases are shared with TRBD1. Germline CDR1 SGHKS, CDR2 YYEKEE (reference sequence). The CDR3 sequence is 16 residues long. J gave up 1 base and V 4 bases, and 6 bases lay outside the gene matches. The chain's CDR3 is CASSGGTGGLQETQYF. CDR3 DNA: TGTGCCAGCAGCGGGGGGACAGGGGGACTCCAAGAGACCCAGTACTTC.

The rearrangement joins TRBV5-1 to TRBJ1-1, with 8 bases lining up with TRBD1. Germline CDR1 SGHRS, CDR2 YFSETQ. The length of the CDR3 is 15 residues. V was pared by 2 bases and J by 1 base, with 4 bases of the junction left unmatched. Here the CDR3 reads CASSLTGGENTEAFF. For the CDR3, the DNA is TGCGCCAGCAGCTTAACAGGGGGTGAGAACACTGAAGCTTTCTTT.

The chain uses TRBV10-3 and TRBJ2-7; 10 bases are shared with TRBD2. The germline CDR1 and CDR2 sequences are ENHRY and SYGVKD. Germline trimming cut 10 bases from V and 4 bases from J; bases unmatched to any gene: 4. The CDR3 covers 12 residues. The CDR3: CATTGLAYEQYF. The CDR3 region has the DNA TGTGCCACAACGGGACTAGCGTACGAGCAGTACTTC.

This chain connects TRBV19 to TRBJ1-3; TRBD1 matches 9 bases. Germline CDR1 and CDR2: LNHDA and SQIVND (reference sequence). The V and J ends lost 7 bases and 3 bases, in that order; junction bases with no gene match: 7. The CDR3 runs 15 residues. The CDR3 reads CASTGQGYYGNTIYF. The CDR3 DNA is TGTGCCAGTACGGGACAGGGATATTATGGAAACACCATATATTTT.

In this sample, this clone turned up once. The CDR3 bases are TGTGCCAGTAGTATAGGCTCACCGGGACAGAGATACAATGAGCAGTTCTTC. It translates to CASSIGSPGQRYNEQFF. This chain uses TRBV19 with TRBJ2-1; 7 nucleotides align to TRBD1. CDR1 is LNHDA and CDR2 is SQIVND in the germline V gene (reference sequence). Trimming took 1 base from V and 4 from J; bases not matched to a gene: 10. CDR3 length: 17 residues.

The J gene is TRBJ1-2, the V gene TRBV5-1, with D possibly TRBD1 on 6 matching bases. The CDR3 is 14 amino acids. Trimming cost V 2 bases and J 4 bases, with 12 bases left between them. The germline V gene has CDR1 SGHRS and CDR2 YFSETQ. The CDR3 loop reads CASSFGTGLYGYTF. For the CDR3, the DNA is TGCGCCAGCAGCTTTGGAACAGGGCTCTATGGCTACACCTTC.

The chain combines TRBV7-2 with TRBJ2-7; perhaps TRBD2 as D (6 bases). CDR3 length equals 14 residues. V lost 2 bases, J lost 2 bases, and 10 bases lay in between. Germline CDR1 reads SGHTA; CDR2 reads FQGNSA. The CDR3, as DNA: TGTGCCAGCAGCTTATTGCAGCGGGCCTACGAGCAGTACTTC. Protein: CASSLLQRAYEQYF. Drawing the rest from reference TRBV7-2 and TRBJ2-7, the complete variable domain is GAGVSQSPSNKVTEKGKDVELRCDPISGHTALYWYRQSLGQGLEFLIYFQGNSAPDKSGLPSDRFSAERTGGSVSTLTIQRTQQEDSAVYLCASSLLQRAYEQYFGPGTRLTVT.

The rearrangement links TRBV6-5 to TRBJ1-1, with 8 bases lining up with TRBD1. Germline V gene lookup returns CDR1 MNHEY and CDR2 SVGAGI. V gave up 6 bases and J gave up 1 base; unmatched junction bases: 7. This CDR3 is 15 amino acids long. CDR3 in DNA: TGTGCCAGCAGATTCGCAGGGGGCGCGAACACTGAAGCTTTCTTT. Its protein product is CASRFAGGANTEAFF.

This chain connects TRBV4-2 to TRBJ1-2, with D tentatively TRBD1 (6 bases). Trimming pared 1 base from V and 4 bases from J, leaving 10 bases between. Looked up from germline, CDR1 is LGHNA and CDR2 is YNFKEQ. The CDR3 extends over 14 amino acids. CDR3 DNA: TGTGCCAGCAGCCAAGGAAAAGGGGGCTATGGCTACACCTTC. Protein: CASSQGKGGYGYTF.

V usage is TRBV15 and J usage is TRBJ2-1; 11 bases are a match to TRBD2. This CDR3 has 15 residues. Trimming took 0 bases from V and 9 from J; bases not matched to a gene: 4. Germline assignment: CDR1 LNHNV and CDR2 YYDKDF (reference sequence). CDR3: CATSRELAGGFEQFF. CDR3 nucleotides: TGTGCCACCAGCAGAGAGCTAGCGGGGGGATTTGAGCAGTTCTTC.

CDR3 DNA sequence: TGTGCCAGCAGTCCCGCAAGGGGCGAAGCTTTCTTT. Translated: CASSPARGEAFF. V gene TRBV12-3 or TRBV12-4 combines with J gene TRBJ1-1; TRBD1 might be the D (5 bases). The ends were cut back, 5 bases at V and 8 bases at J, with 12 bases in the middle. The CDR3 runs to 12 residues.

This CDR3 is CSVVGQVNTEAFF. The CDR3 nucleotides read TGCAGCGTTGTTGGACAGGTGAACACTGAAGCTTTCTTT. This chain connects TRBV29-1 to TRBJ1-1; 7 bases fit TRBD1. The V gene's germline CDR1 is SQVTM and CDR2 ANQGSEA. This CDR3 spans 13 amino acids. V shed 4 bases, J shed 0 bases, and the junction held 2 bases outside the gene matches.

The rearrangement uses TRBV18 and TRBJ2-5; 8 nucleotides agree with TRBD1. The CDR3 is made up of 13 amino acids. V was pared by 6 bases and J by 5 bases, with 5 bases of the junction left unmatched. Germline V gene sequence: CDR1 KGHSH, CDR2 LQKENI. CDR3 coding DNA: TGTGCCAGCTCTCCCAGGGGGCAGGAGACCCAGTACTTC. Translating gives CASSPRGQETQYF. Full variable domain (remainder filled in from reference TRBV18 and TRBJ2-5): NAGVMQNPRHLVRRRGQEARLRCSPMKGHSHVYWYRQLPEEGLKFMVYLQKENIIDESGMPKERFSAEFPKEGPSILRIQQVVRGDSAAYFCASSPRGQETQYFGPGTRLLVL.

V is TRBV5-6 and J is TRBJ1-4; D perhaps matches TRBD1 (6 bases). The CDR3 has 14 residues. V lost 3 bases and J lost 2, with 8 bases in between. Germline assignment: CDR1 SGHDT and CDR2 YYEEEE. The CDR3 DNA sequence: TGTGCCAGCAGCTCCAGGGGCACTAATGAAAAACTGTTTTTT. Translated, it gives CASSSRGTNEKLFF.

Only one count was recorded for this clone. V gene TRBV19 combines with J gene TRBJ1-5, with TRBD1 as a possible D gene (5 bases). The germline CDR1 and CDR2 sequences are LNHDA and SQIVND (reference sequence). The V and J ends lost 10 bases and 0 bases respectively, with 19 bases between them. There are 16 residues in the CDR3. The CDR3 sequence: CATRTQGTYSNQPQHF. CDR3 coding DNA: TGTGCCACCCGAACCCAGGGAACGTATAGCAATCAGCCCCAGCATTTT.

The rearrangement uses TRBV7-9 and TRBJ2-7; 8 nucleotides match TRBD1. From germline, CDR1 is SEHNR and CDR2 FQNEAQ (reference sequence). The CDR3 has 14 residues. J lost 6 bases, V lost 5 bases, and 9 bases had no gene match. The CDR3 DNA is TGTGCCAGCAGCCCGATTCAGGGGGCGAGCGAGCAGTACTTC. Protein: CASSPIQGASEQYF.

This clone has a single count. A read error may be the cause here, since a much bigger clone is one base away. The sample contains more than one DNA sequence encoding this CDR3. The chain couples TRBV5-1 to TRBJ1-2; 12 nucleotides match TRBD1. The ends lost 5 bases at V and 4 bases at J; junction bases unmatched: 12. The CDR3 sequence is 17 residues long. CDR1 and CDR2 (germline): SGHRS, YFSETQ. The CDR3 here is CASSVAGTGGTGYGYTF. CDR3 bases: TGCGCCAGCAGTGTTGCCGGGACAGGGGGCACGGGCTATGGCTACACCTTC.

V gene TRBV24-1 combines with J gene TRBJ1-1, with 9 nucleotides matching TRBD1. The CDR3 length is 14 residues. Germline loops: CDR1 KGHDR, CDR2 SFDVKD. The V and J ends lost 7 bases and 6 bases, in that order; junction bases with no gene match: 8. The CDR3 coding sequence is TGTGCCACCAGCTCGGACAGGGGTTCCTCTGAAGCTTTCTTT. Translation: CATSSDRGSSEAFF.